The 5 T cell receptor beta chains in this list originate from one sample, sequenced in a study of OX40 agonist ivuxolimab in advanced cancers. Generated by immunoSEQ multiplex PCR, the TCRdb table keeps only in-frame clones and is missing some. The sample lists tens of thousands of clones, roughly 88% occurring once. The material was CD4+ or CD8+ T cells sorted from blood, obtained in a trial of the OX40 agonist ivuxolimab. These receptors all stem from an adult with an advanced solid tumor such as melanoma, head and neck, liver or kidney cancer.

This clone was observed a few times. The chain joins TRBV19 to TRBJ2-1, with TRBD1 matching over 7 bases. The CDR3 spans 14 residues. V shed 6 bases and J 3 bases; nucleotides not matched to a gene: 5. CDR1 LNHDA and CDR2 SQIVND come from the germline V gene (reference sequence). The CDR3 is CASSLTGRYNEQFF. In DNA form, the CDR3 reads TGTGCCAGTAGCCTGACAGGGCGCTACAATGAGCAGTTCTTC.

The V call is TRBV5-1, the J call TRBJ1-1; no definite D call. The germline CDR1 and CDR2 sequences are SGHRS and YFSETQ. V lost 0 bases to trimming and J lost 0 bases, with 6 bases between them. The CDR3 runs to 14 residues. The CDR3 loop reads CASSLEVLNTEAFF. CDR3 coding DNA: TGCGCCAGCAGCTTGGAAGTATTGAACACTGAAGCTTTCTTT.

This chain uses TRBV6-5 with TRBJ1-1; D remains unclear. Per the germline V gene, CDR1 is MNHEY and CDR2 is SVGAGI. V was shortened by 11 bases and J by 1 base, with 8 bases between the two germline ends. The CDR3 spans 11 residues. The CDR3 protein is CAAKANTEAFF. CDR3 nucleotides: TGTGCCGCAAAGGCGAACACTGAAGCTTTCTTT.

The chain employs TRBV30 and TRBJ2-5; TRBD1 might be the D (5 bases). V lost 1 base and J 5 bases, leaving 11 bases between the germline ends. This CDR3 has 13 amino acids. The germline V gene encodes CDR1 GTSNPN and CDR2 SVGIG (reference sequence). The CDR3: CAWSGAGLETQYF. The CDR3 DNA reads TGTGCCTGGAGTGGAGCAGGGCTGGAGACCCAGTACTTC.

The genes are TRBV27 and TRBJ1-1; D perhaps matches TRBD1 (5 bases). Deletions cut 3 bases from V and 9 bases from J, with 14 bases between. This CDR3 is built from 13 residues. CDR1 and CDR2 from the germline V gene are MNHEY and SMNVEV (reference sequence). CDR3 nucleotides: TGTGCCAGCAGTTTTCGGGACTACGGGCAAGCTTTCTTT. Translation: CASSFRDYGQAFF.